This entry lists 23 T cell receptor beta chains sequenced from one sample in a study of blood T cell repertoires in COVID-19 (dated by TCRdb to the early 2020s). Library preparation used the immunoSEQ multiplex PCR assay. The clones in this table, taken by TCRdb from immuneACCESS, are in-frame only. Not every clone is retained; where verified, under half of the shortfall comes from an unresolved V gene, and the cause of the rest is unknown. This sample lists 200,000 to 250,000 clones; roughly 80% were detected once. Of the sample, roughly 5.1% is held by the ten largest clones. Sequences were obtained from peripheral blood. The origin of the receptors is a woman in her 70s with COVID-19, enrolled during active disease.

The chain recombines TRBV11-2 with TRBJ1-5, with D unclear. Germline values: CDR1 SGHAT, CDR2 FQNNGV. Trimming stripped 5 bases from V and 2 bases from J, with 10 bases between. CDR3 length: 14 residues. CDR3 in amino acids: CASSQNSRNQPQHF. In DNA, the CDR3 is TGTGCCAGCAGCCAAAACTCTCGCAATCAGCCCCAGCATTTT.

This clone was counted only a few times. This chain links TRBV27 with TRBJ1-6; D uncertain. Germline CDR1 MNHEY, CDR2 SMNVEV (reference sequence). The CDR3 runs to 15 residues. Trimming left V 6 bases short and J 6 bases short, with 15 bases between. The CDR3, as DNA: TGTGCCAGCAGCAGAACCCGGGAGACTAATTCACCCCTCCACTTT. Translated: CASSRTRETNSPLHF.

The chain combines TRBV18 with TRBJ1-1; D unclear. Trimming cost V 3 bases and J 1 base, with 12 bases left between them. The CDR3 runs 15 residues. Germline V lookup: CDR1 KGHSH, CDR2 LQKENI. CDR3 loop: CASSPQTPTNTEAFF. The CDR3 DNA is TGTGCCAGCTCACCCCAAACACCCACGAACACTGAAGCTTTCTTT.

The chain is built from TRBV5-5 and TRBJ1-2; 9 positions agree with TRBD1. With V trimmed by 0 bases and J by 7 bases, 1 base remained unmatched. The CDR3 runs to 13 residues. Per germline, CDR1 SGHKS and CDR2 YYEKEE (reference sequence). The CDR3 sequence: CASSLADRGGYTF. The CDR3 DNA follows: TGTGCCAGCAGCTTGGCGGACAGGGGTGGCTACACCTTC. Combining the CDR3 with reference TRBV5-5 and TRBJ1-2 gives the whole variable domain DAGVTQSPTHLIKTRGQQVTLRCSPISGHKSVSWYQQVLGQGPQFIFQYYEKEERGRGNFPDRFSARQFPNYSSELNVNALLLGDSALYLCASSLADRGGYTFGSGTRLTVV.

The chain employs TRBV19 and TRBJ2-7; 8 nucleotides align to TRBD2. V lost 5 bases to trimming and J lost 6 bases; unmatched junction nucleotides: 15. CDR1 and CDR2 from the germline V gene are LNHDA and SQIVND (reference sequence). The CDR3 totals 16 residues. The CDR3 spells CASSSSRQAGVGEQYF. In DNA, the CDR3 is TGTGCCAGTAGTTCCTCACGGCAAGCGGGAGTAGGCGAGCAGTACTTC.

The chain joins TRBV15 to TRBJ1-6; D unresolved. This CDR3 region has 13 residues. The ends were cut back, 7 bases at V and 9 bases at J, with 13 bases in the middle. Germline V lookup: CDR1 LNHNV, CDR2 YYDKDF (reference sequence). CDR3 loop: CATTPGGRSPLHF. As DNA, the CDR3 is TGTGCCACCACCCCGGGTGGCCGTTCACCCCTCCACTTT. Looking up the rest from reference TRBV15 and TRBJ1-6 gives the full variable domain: DAMVIQNPRYQVTQFGKPVTLSCSQTLNHNVMYWYQQKSSQAPKLLFHYYDKDFNNEADTPDNFQSRRPNTSFCFLDIRSPGLGDTAMYLCATTPGGRSPLHFGNGTRLTVT.

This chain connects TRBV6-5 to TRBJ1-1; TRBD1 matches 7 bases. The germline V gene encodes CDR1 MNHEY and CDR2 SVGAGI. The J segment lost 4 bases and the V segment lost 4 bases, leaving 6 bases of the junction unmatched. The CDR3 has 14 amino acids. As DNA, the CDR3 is TGTGCCAGCAGTTTAGACAGGGAGAGCACTGAAGCTTTCTTT. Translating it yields CASSLDRESTEAFF.

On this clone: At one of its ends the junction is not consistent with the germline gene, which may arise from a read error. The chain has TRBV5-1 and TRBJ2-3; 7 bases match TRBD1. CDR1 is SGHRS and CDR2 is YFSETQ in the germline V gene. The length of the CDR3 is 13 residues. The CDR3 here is CASSLAAKQGLFF. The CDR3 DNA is TGCGCCAGCAGCTTGGCCGCAAAACAGGGGCTCTTCTTT.

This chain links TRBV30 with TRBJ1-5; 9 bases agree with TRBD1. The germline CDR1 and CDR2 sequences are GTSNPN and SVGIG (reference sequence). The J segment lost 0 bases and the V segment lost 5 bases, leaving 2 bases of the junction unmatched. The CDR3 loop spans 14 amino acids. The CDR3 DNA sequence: TGTGCCTGGGGGACAGGGAATAGCAATCAGCCCCAGCATTTT. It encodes CAWGTGNSNQPQHF.

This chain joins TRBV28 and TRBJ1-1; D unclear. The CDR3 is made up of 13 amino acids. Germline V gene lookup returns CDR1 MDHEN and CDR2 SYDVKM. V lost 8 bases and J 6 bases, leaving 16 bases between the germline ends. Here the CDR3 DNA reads TGTGCCAGCTTCGGCGCGGGGTACGCTGAAGCTTTCTTT. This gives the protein CASFGAGYAEAFF.

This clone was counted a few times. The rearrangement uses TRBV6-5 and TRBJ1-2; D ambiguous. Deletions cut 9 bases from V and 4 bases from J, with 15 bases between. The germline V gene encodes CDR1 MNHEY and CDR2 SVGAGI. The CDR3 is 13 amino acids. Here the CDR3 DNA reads TGTGCCAGTTCAAAGCAGGCATTCTATGGCTACACCTTC. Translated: CASSKQAFYGYTF.

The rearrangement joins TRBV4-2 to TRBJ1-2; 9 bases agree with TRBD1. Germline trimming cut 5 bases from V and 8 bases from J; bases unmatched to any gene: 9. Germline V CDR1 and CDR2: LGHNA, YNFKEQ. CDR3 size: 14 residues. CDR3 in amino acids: CASSFFGQGQGYTF. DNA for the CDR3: TGTGCCAGCAGCTTTTTCGGACAGGGGCAGGGCTACACCTTC.

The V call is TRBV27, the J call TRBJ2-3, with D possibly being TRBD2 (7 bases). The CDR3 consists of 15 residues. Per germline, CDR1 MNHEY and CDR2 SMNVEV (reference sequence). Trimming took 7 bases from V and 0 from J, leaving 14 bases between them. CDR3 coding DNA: TGTGCCAGCACCTCCGGGGGGCCTAGCACAGATACGCAGTATTTT. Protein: CASTSGGPSTDTQYF.

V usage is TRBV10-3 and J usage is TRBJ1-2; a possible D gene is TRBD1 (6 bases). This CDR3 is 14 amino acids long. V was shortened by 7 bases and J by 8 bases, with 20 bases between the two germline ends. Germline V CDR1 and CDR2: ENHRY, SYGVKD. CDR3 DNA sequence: TGTGCCATCAAAGCGACAGGCTCGTATGAAGGCTACACCTTC. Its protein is CAIKATGSYEGYTF.

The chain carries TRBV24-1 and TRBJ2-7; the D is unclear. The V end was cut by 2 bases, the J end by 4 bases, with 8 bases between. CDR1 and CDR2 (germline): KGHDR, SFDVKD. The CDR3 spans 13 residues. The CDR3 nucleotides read TGTGCCACCAGTGATTCCCAGGCTTACGAGCAGTACTTC. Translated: CATSDSQAYEQYF.

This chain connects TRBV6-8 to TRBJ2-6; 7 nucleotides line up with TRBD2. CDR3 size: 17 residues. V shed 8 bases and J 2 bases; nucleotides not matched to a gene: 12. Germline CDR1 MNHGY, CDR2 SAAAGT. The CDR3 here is CASPSGTIEAGANVLTF. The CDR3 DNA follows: TGTGCCAGCCCTTCCGGGACTATCGAGGCTGGGGCCAACGTCCTGACTTTC.

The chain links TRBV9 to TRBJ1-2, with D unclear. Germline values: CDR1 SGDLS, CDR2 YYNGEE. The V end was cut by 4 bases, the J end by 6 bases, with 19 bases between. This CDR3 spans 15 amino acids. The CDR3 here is CASSSRREDVDGYTF. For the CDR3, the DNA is TGTGCCAGCAGCTCCCGCCGGGAGGACGTGGATGGCTACACCTTC.

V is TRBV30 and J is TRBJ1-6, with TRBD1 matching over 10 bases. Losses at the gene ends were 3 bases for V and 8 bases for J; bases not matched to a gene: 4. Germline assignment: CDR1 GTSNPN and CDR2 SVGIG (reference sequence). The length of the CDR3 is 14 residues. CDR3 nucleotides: TGTGCCTGGAGATGGGACAGGGGTGATTCACCCCTCCACTTT. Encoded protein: CAWRWDRGDSPLHF.

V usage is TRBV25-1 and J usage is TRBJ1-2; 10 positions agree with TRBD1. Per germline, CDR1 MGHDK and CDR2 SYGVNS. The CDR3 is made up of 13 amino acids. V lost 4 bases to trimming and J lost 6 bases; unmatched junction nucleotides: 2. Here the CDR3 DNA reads TGTGCCAGCAGTGGGGACAGGGGAGATGGCTACACCTTC. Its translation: CASSGDRGDGYTF.

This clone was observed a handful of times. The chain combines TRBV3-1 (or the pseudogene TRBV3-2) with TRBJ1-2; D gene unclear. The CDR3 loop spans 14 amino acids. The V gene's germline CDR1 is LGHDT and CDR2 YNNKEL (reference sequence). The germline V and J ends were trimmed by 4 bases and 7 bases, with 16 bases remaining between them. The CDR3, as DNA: TGTGCCAGCAGCCCTCTGCCAGTGGCAGGTGGCTACACCTTC. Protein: CASSPLPVAGGYTF.

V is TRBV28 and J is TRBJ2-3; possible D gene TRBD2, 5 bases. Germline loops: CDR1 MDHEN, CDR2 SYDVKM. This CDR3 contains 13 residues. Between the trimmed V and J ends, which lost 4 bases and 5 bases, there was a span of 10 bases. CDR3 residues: CASSWTRRDTQYF. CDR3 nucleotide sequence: TGTGCCAGCAGTTGGACTCGTCGAGATACGCAGTATTTT.

The CDR3 sequence is CASSARTGRAEKLFF. The CDR3 DNA reads as TGTGCCAGCAGCGCGAGGACAGGTAGAGCTGAAAAACTGTTTTTT. The V call is TRBV28, the J call TRBJ1-4, with 7 nucleotides matching TRBD1. The CDR3 length is 15 residues. Germline CDR1 MDHEN, CDR2 SYDVKM. Germline trimming cut 6 bases from V and 7 bases from J; bases unmatched to any gene: 11.

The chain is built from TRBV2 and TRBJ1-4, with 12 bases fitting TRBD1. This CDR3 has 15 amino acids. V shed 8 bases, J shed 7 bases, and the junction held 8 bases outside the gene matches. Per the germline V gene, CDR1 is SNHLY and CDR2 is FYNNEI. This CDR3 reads CASHAGTGGTEKLFF. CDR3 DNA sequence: TGTGCCAGCCATGCCGGGACAGGGGGCACTGAAAAACTGTTTTTT.